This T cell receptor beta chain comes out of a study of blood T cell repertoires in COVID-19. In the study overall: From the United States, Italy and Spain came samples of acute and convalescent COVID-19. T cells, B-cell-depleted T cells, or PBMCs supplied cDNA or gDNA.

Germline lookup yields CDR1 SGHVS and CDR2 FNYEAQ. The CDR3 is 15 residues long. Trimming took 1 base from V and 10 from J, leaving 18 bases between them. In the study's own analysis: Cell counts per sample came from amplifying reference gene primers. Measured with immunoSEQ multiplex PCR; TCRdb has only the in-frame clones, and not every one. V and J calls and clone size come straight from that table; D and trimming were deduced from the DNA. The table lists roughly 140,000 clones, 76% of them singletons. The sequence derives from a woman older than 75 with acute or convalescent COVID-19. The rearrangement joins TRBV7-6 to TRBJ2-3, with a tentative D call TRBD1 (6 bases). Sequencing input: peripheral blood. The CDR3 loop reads CASSLGPDRLFAQYF. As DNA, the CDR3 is TGTGCCAGCAGCTTAGGGCCCGACAGGCTCTTTGCGCAGTATTTT.